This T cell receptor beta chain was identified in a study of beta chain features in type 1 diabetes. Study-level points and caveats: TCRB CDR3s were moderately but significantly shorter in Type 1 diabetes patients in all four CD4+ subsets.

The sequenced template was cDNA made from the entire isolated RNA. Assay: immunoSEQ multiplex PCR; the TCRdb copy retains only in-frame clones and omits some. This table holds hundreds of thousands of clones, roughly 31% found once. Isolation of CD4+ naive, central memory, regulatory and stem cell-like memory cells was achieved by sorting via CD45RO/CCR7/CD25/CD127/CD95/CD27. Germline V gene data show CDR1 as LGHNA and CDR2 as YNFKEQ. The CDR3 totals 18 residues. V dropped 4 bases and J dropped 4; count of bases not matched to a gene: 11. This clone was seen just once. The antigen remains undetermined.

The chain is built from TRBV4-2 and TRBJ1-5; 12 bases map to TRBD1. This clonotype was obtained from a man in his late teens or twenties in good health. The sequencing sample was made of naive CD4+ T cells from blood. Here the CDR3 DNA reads TGTGCCAGCAGCCCTACGGGACAGGGGGCGGTTGGGAATCAGCCCCAGCATTTT. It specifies CASSPTGQGAVGNQPQHF.